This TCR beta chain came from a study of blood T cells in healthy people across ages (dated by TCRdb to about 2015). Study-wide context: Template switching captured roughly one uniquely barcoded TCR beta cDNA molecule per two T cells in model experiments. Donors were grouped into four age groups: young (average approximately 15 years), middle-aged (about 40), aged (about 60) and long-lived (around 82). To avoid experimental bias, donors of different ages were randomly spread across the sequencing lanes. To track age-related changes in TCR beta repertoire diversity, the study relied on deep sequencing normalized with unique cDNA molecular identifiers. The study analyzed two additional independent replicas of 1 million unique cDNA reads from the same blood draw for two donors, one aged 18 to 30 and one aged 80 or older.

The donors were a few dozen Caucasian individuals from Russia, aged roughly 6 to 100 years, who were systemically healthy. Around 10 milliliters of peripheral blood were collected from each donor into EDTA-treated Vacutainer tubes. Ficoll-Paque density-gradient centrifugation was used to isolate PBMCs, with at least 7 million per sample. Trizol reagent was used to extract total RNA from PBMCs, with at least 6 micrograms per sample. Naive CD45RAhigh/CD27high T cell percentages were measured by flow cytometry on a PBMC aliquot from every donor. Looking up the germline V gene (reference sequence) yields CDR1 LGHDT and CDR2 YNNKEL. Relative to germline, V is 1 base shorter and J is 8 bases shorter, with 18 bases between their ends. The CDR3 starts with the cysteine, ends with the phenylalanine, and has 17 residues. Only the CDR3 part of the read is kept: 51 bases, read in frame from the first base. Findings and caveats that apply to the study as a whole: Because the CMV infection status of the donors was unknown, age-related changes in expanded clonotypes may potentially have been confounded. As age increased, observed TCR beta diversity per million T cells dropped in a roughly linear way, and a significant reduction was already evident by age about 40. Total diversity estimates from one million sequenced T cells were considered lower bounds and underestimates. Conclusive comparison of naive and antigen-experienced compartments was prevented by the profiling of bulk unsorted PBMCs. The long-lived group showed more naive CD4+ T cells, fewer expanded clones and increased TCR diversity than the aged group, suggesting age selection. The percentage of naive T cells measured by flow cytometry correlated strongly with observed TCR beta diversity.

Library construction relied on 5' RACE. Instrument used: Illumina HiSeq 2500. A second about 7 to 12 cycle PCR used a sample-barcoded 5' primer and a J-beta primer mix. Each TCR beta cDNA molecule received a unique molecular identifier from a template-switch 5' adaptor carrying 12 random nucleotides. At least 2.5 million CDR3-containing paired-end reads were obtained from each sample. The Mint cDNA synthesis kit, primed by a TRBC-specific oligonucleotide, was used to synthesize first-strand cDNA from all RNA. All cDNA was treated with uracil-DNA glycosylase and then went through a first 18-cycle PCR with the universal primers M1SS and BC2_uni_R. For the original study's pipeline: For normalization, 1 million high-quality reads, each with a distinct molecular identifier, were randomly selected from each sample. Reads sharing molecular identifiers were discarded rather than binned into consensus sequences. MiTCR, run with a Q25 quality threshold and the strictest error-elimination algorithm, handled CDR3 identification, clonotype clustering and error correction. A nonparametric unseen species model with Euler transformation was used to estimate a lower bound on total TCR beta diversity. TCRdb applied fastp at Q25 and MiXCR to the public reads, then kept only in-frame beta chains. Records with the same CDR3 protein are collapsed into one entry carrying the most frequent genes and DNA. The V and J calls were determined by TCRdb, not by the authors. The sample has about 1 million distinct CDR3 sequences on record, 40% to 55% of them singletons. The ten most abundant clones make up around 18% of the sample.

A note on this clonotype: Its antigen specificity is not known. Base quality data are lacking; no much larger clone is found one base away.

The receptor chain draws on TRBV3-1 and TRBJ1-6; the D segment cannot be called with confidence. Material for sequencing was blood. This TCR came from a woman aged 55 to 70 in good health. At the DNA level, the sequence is TGTGCCAGCAGCCAAGTGGGAGGCGGGATACGGGATTCACCCCTCCACTTT. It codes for CASSQVGGGIRDSPLHF.